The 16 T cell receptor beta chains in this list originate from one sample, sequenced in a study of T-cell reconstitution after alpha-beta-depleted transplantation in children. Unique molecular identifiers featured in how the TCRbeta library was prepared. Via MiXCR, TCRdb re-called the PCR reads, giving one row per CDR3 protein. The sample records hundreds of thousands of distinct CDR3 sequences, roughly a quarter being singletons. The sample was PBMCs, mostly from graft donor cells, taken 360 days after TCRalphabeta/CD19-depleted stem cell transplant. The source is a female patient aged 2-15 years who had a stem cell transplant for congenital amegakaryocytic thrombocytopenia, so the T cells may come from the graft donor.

The CDR3 DNA reads TGTGCCAGCAGTTTAAACAGGGGGCCCAACGAGCAGTACTTC. It specifies CASSLNRGPNEQYF. The chain recombines TRBV12-3 or TRBV12-4 with TRBJ2-7; 9 nucleotides match TRBD1. The CDR3 sequence is 14 residues long. The V segment lost 2 bases and the J segment 5 bases; nucleotides outside the gene matches: 4.

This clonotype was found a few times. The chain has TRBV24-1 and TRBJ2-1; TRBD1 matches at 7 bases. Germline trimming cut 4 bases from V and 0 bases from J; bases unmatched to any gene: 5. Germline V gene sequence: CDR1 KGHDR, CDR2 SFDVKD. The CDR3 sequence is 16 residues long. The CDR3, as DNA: TGTGCCACCAGTGAAATTGCAGGGGGCTCCTACAATGAGCAGTTCTTC. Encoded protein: CATSEIAGGSYNEQFF.

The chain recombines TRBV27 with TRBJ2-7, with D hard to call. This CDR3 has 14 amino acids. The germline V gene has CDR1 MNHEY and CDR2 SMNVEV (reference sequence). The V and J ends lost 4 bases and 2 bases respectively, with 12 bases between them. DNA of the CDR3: TGTGCCAGCAGTTATCGGTATTTGCCCTACGAGCAGTACTTC. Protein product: CASSYRYLPYEQYF.

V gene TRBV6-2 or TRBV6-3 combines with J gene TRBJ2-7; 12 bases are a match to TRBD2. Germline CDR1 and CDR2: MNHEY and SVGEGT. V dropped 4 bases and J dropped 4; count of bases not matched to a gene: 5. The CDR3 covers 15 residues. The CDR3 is CASSSNGLAGYEQYF. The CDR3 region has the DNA TGTGCCAGCAGTTCCAACGGACTAGCGGGATACGAGCAGTACTTC.

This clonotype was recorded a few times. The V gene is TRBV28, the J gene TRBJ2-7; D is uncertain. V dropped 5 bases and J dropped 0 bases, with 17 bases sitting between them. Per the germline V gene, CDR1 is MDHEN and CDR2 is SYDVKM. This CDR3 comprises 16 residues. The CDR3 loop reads CASSLPSGYISYEQYF. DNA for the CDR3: TGTGCCAGCAGTCTACCCTCAGGATACATCTCCTACGAGCAGTACTTC.

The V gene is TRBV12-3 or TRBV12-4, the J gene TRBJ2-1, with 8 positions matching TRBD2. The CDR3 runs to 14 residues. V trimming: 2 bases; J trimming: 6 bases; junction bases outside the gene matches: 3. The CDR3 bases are TGTGCCAGCAGTTTAACGGGACTAGTCAATGAGCAGTTCTTC. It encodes CASSLTGLVNEQFF.

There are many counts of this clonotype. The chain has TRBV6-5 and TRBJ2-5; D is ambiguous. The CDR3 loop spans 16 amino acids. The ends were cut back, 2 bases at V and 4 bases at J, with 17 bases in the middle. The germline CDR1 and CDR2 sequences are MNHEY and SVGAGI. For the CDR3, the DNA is TGTGCCAGCAGTTACGGTTCTCACAGCTCACGAGAGACCCAGTACTTC. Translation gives CASSYGSHSSRETQYF.

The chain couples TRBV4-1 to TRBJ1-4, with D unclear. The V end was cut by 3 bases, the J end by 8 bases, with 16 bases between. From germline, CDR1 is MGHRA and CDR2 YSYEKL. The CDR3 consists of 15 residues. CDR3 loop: CASSHLARIKEKLFF. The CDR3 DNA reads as TGCGCCAGCAGCCATCTTGCCAGGATTAAGGAAAAACTGTTTTTT.

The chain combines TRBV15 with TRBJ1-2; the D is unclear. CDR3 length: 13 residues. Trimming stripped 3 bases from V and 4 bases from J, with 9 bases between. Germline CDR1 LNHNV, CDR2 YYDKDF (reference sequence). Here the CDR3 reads CATSRTRTYGYTF. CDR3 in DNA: TGTGCCACCAGCAGGACGAGGACCTATGGCTACACCTTC.

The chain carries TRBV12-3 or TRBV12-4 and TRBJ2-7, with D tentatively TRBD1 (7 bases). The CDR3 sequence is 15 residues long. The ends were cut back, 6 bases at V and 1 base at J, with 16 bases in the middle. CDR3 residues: CASSGGQYLSYEQYF. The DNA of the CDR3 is TGTGCCAGCAGCGGGGGACAGTACCTTTCCTACGAGCAGTACTTC.

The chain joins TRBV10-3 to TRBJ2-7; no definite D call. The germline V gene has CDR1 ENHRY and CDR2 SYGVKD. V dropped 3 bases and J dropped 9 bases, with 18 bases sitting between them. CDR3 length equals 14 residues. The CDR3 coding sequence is TGTGCCATCAGTGAAGGTGGTGGGCCCCTAGTGCAGTACTTC. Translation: CAISEGGGPLVQYF.

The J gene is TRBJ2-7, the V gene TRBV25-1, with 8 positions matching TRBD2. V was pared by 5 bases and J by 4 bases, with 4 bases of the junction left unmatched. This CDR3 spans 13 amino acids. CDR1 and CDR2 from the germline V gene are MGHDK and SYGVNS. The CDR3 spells CASSKAGAYEQYF. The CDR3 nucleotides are TGTGCCAGCAGTAAAGCGGGAGCGTACGAGCAGTACTTC.

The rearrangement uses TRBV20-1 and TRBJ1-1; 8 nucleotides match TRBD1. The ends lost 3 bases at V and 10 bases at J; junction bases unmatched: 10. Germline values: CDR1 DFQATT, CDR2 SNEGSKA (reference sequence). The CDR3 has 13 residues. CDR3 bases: TGCAGTGCTAGCGAACAGGGGGAGAGAGGAGCTTTCTTT. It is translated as CSASEQGERGAFF.

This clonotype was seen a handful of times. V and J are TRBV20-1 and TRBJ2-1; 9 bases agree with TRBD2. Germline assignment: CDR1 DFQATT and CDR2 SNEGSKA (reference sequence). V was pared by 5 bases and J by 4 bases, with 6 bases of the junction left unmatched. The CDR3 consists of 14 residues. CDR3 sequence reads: CSALPGLAYNEQFF. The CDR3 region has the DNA TGCAGTGCTCTACCGGGACTAGCATACAATGAGCAGTTCTTC.

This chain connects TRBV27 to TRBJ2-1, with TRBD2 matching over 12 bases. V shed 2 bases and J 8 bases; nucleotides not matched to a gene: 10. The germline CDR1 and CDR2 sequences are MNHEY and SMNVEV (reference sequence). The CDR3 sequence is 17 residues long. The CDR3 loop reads CASSLGRASGRAHEQFF. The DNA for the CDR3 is TGTGCCAGCAGTTTAGGCCGCGCTAGCGGGAGGGCCCATGAGCAGTTCTTC.

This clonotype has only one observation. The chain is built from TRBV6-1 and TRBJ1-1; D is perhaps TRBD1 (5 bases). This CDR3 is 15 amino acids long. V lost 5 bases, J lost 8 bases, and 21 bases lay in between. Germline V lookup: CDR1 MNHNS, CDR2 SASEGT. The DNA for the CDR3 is TGTGCCAGCAGTCCCACCGCCCGACAGCTGCAGGAAGCTTTCTTT. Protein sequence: CASSPTARQLQEAFF.